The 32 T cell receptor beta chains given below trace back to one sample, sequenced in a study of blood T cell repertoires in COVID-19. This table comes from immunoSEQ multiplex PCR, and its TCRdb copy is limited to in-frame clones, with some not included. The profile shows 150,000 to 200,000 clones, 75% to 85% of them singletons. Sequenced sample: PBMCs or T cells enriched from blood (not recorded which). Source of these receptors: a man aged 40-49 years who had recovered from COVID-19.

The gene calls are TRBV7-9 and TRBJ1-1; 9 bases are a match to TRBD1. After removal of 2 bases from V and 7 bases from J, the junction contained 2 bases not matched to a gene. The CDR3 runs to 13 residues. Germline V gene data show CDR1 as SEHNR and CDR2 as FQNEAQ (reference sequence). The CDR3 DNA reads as TGTGCCAGCAGCTTACTGACAGGGGGTGAAGCTTTCTTT. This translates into CASSLLTGGEAFF.

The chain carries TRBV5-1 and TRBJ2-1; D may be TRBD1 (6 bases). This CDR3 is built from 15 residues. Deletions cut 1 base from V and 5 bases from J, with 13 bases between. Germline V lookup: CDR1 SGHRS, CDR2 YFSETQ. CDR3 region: CASSLNRAEDNEQFF. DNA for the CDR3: TGCGCCAGCAGCTTGAACAGGGCAGAAGACAATGAGCAGTTCTTC.

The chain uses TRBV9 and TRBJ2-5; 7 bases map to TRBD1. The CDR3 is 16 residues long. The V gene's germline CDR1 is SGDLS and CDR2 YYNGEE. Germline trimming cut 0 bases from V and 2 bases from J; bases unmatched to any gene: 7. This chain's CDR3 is CASSVAPGTVQETQYF. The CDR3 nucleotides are TGTGCCAGCAGCGTAGCCCCGGGGACAGTTCAAGAGACCCAGTACTTC. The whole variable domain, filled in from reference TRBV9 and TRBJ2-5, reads DSGVTQTPKHLITATGQRVTLRCSPRSGDLSVYWYQQSLDQGLQFLIQYYNGEERAKGNILERFSAQQFPDLHSELNLSSLELGDSALYFCASSVAPGTVQETQYFGPGTRLLVL.

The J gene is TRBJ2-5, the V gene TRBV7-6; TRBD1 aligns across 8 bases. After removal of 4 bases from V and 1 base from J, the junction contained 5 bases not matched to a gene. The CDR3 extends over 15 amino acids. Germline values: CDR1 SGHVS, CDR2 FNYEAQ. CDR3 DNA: TGTGCCAGCAGCTCTGACAGGGGATCCCAAGAGACCCAGTACTTC. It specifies CASSSDRGSQETQYF.

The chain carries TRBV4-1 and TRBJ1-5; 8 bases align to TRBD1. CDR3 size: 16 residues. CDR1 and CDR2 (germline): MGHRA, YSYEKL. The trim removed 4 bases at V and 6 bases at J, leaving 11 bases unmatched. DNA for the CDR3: TGCGCCAGCAGCCTCTCCGGGACAGGTGGGGTTCAGCCCCAGCATTTT. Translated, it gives CASSLSGTGGVQPQHF.

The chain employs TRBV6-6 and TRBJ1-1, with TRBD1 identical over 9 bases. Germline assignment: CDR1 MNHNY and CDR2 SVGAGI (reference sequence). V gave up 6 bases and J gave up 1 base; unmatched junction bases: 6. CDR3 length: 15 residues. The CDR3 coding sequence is TGTGCCAGCAGCCAAACGGGACAGGGGAACACTGAAGCTTTCTTT. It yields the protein CASSQTGQGNTEAFF.

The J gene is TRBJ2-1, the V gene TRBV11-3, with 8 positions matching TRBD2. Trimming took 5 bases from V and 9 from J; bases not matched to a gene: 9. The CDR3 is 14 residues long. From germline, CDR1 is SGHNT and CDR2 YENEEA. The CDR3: CASSISGTTGEQFF. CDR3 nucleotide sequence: TGTGCCAGCAGCATTAGCGGGACTACGGGTGAGCAGTTCTTC.

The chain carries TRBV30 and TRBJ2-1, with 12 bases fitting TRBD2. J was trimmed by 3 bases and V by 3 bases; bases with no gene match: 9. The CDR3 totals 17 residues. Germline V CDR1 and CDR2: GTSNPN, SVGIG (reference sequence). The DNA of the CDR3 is TGTGCCTGGAGCTTACCCTGGACTAGCGGGGTCTACAATGAGCAGTTCTTC. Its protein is CAWSLPWTSGVYNEQFF.

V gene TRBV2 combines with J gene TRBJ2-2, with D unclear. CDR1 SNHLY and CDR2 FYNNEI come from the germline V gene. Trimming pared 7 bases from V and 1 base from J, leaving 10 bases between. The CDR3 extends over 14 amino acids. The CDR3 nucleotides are TGTGCCAGCACGCCGGGTTGGAACACCGGGGAGCTGTTTTTT. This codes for CASTPGWNTGELFF. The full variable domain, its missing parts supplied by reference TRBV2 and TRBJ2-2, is EPEVTQTPSHQVTQMGQEVILRCVPISNHLYFYWYRQILGQKVEFLVSFYNNEISEKSEIFDDQFSVERPDGSNFTLKIRSTKLEDSAMYFCASTPGWNTGELFFGEGSRLTVL.

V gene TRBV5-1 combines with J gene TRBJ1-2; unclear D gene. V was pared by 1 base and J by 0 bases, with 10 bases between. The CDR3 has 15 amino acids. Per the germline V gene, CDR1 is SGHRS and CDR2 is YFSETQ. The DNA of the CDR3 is TGCGCCAGCAGCTTGAATCGGGTCACTAACTATGGCTACACCTTC. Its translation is CASSLNRVTNYGYTF.

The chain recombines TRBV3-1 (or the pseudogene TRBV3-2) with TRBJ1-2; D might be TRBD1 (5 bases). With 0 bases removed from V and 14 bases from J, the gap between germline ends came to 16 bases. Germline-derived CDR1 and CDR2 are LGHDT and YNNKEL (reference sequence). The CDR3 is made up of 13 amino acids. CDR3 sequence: CASSQEGLSVLTF. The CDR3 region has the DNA TGTGCCAGCAGCCAAGAGGGACTCTCGGTGTTGACCTTC.

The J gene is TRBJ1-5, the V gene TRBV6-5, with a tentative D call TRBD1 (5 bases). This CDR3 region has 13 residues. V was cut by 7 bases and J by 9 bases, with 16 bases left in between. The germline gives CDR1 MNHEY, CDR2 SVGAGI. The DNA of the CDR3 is TGTGCCAGCACCGGGACTCGGGGGTGGCCCCAGCATTTT. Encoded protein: CASTGTRGWPQHF.

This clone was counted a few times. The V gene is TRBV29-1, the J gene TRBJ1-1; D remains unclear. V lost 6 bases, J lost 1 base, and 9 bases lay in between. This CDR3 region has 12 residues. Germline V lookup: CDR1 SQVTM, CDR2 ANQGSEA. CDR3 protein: CSVRSTNTEAFF. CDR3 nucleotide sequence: TGCAGCGTCAGATCCACGAACACTGAAGCTTTCTTT.

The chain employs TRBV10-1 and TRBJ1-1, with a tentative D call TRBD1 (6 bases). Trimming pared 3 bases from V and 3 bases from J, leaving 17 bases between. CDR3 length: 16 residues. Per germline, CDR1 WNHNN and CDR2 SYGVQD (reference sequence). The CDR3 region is CASSDIKLSGDTEAFF. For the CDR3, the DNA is TGCGCCAGCAGTGATATCAAACTCTCAGGGGACACTGAAGCTTTCTTT.

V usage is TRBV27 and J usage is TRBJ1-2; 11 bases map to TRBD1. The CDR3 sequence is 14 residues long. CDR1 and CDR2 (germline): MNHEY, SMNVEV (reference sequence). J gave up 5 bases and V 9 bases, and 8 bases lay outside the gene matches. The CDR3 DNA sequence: TGTGCCAGTTGCCCGGGACAGGGGGTTTATGGCTACACCTTC. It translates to CASCPGQGVYGYTF.

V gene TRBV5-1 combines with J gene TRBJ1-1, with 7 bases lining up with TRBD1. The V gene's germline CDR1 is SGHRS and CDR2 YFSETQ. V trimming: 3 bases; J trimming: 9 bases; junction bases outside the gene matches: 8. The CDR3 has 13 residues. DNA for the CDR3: TGCGCCAGCAGCTCGATGACAGGGTCCCAAGCTTTCTTT. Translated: CASSSMTGSQAFF.

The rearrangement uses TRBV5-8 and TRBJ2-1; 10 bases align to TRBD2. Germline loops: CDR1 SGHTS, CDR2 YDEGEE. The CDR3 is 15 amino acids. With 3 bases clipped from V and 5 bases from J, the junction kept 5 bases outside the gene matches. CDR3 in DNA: TGTGCCAGCAGCTCATGGACTAGCGGCGACAATGAGCAGTTCTTC. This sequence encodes CASSSWTSGDNEQFF.

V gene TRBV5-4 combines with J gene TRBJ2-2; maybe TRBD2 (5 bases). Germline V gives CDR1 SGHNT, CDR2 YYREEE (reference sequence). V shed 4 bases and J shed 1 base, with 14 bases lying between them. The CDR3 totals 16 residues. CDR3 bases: TGTGCCAGCAGCCGGCCGGTTGGGAGGAACACCGGGGAGCTGTTTTTT. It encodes CASSRPVGRNTGELFF.

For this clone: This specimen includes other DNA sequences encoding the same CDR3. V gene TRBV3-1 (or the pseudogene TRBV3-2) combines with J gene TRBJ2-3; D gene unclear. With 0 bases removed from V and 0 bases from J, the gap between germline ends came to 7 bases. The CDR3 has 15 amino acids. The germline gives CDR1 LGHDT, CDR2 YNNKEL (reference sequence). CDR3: CASSQDPRSTDTQYF. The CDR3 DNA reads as TGTGCCAGCAGCCAAGACCCGAGGAGCACAGATACGCAGTATTTT.

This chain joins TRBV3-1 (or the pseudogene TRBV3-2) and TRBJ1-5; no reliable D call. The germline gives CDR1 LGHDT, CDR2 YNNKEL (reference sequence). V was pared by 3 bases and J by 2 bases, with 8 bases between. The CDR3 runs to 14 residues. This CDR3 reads CASSQGRRNQPQHF. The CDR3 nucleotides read TGTGCCAGCAGCCAGGGGAGACGCAATCAGCCCCAGCATTTT.

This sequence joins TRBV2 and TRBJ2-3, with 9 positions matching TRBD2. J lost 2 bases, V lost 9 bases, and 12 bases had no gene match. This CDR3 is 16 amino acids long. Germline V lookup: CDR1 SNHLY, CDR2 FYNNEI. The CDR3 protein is CASSLGRGGSTDTQYF. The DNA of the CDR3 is TGTGCCAGTTCTTTAGGGCGGGGGGGATCCACAGATACGCAGTATTTT.

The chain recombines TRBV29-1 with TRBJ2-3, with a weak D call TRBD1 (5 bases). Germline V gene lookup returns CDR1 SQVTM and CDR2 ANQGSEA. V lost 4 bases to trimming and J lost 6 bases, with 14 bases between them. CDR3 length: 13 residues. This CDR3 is CSVVREAFDTQYF. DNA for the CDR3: TGCAGCGTTGTCAGGGAAGCGTTCGATACGCAGTATTTT.

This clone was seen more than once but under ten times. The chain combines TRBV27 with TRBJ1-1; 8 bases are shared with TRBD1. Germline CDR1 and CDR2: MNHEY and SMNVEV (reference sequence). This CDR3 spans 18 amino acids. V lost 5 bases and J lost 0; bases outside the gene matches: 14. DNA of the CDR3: TGTGCCAGCAGTCCCTATTTACAGGGGGTTCGGATGAACACTGAAGCTTTCTTT. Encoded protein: CASSPYLQGVRMNTEAFF.

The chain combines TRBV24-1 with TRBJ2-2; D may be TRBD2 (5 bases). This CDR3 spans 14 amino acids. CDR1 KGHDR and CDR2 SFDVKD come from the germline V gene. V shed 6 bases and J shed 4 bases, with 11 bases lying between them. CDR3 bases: TGTGCCACCAGTCCTAGCTGGGGCACCGGGGAGCTGTTTTTT. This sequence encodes CATSPSWGTGELFF.

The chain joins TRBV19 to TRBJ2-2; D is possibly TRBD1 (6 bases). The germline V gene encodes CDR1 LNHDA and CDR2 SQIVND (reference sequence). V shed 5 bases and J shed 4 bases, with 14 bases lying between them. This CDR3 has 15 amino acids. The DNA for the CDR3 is TGTGCCAGTAGTTCAGCCGGGACACCCACCGGGGAGCTGTTTTTT. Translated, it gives CASSSAGTPTGELFF.

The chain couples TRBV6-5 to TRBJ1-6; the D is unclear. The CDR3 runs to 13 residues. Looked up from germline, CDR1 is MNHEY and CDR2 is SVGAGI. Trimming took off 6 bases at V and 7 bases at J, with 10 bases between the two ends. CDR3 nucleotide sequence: TGTGCCAGCAGCCGAGGTGGGAATTCACCCCTCCACTTT. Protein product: CASSRGGNSPLHF.

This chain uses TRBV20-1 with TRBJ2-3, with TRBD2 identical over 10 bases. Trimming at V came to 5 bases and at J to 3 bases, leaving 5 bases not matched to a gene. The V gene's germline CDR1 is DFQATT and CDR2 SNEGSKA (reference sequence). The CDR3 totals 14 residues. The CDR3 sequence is CSAGGAGGTDTQYF. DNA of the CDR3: TGCAGTGCTGGTGGAGCGGGGGGGACAGATACGCAGTATTTT.

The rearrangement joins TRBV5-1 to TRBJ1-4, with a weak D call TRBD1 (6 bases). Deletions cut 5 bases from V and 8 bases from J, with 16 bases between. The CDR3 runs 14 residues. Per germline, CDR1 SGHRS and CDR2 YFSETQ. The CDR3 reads CASRPGDINEKLFF. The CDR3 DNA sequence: TGCGCCAGCAGACCAGGGGATATCAACGAAAAACTGTTTTTT.

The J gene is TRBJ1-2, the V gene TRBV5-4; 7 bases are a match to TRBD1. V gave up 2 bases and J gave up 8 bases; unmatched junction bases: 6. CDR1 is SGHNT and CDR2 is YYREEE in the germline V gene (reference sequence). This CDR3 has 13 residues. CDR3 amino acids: CASSLRQGSGYTF. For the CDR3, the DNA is TGTGCCAGCAGCTTAAGACAGGGATCGGGCTACACCTTC.

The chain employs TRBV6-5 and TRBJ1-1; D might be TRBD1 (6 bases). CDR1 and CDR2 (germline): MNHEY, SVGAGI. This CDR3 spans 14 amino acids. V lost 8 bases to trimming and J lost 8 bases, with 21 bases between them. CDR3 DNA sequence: TGTGCCAGCGGACAGATGACCGACGTCGGCGAAGCTTTCTTT. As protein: CASGQMTDVGEAFF.

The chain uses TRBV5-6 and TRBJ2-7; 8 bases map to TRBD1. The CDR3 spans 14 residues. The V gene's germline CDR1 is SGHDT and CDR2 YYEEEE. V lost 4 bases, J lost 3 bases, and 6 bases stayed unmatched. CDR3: CASSAGQGSYEQYV. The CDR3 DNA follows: TGTGCCAGCAGCGCCGGACAGGGAAGCTACGAGCAGTACGTC.

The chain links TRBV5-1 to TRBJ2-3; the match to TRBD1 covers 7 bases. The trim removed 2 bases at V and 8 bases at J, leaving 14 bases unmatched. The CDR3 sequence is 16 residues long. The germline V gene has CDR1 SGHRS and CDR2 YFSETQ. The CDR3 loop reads CASSLTGDPRRGTQYF. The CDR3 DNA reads TGCGCCAGCAGCTTAACAGGGGACCCAAGAAGGGGTACGCAGTATTTT.